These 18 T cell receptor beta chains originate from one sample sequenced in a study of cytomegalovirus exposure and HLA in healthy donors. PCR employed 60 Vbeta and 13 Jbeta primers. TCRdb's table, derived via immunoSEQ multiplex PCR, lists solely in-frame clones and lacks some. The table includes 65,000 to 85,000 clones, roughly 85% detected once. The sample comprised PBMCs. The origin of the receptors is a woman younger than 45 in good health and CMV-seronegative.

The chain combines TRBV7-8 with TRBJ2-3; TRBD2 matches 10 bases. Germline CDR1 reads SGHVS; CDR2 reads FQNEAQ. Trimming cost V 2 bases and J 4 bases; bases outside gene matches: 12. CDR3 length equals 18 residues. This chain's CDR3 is CASSLPETSGRVADTQYF. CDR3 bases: TGTGCCAGCAGCTTACCCGAGACCAGCGGGAGGGTTGCAGATACGCAGTATTTT.

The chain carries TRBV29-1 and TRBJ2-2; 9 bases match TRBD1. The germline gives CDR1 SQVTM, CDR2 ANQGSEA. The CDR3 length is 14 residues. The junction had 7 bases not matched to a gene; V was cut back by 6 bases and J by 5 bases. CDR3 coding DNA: TGCAGCGTACCCGGGACAGGGAATACCGGGGAGCTGTTTTTT. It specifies CSVPGTGNTGELFF.

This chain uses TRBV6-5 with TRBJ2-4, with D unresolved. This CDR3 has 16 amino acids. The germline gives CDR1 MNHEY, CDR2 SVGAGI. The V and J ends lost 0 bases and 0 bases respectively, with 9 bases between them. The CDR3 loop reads CASSYSIGLAKNIQYF. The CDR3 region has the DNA TGTGCCAGCAGTTACTCGATTGGCCTAGCCAAAAACATTCAGTACTTC.

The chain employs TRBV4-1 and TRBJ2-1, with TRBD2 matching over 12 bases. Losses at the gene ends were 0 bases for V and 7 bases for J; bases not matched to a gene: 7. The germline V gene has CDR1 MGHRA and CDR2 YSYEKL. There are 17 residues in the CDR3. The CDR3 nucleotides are TGCGCCAGCAGCCAAGATTTCCTAGCGGGAGGGCGGAATGAGCAGTTCTTC. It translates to CASSQDFLAGGRNEQFF.

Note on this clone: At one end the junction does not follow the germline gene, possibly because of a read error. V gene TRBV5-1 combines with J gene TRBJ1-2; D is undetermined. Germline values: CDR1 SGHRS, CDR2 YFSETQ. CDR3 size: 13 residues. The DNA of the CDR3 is TGCGCCAGCAGCTTGGTCAGGCTTGAAGGCTACCCCTTC. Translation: CASSLVRLEGYPF.

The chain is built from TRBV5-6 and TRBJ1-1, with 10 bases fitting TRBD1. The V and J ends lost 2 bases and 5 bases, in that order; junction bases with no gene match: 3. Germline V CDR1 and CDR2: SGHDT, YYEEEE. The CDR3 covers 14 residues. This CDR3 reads CASSFDRGRTEAFF. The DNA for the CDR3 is TGTGCCAGCAGCTTTGACAGGGGGCGGACTGAAGCTTTCTTT.

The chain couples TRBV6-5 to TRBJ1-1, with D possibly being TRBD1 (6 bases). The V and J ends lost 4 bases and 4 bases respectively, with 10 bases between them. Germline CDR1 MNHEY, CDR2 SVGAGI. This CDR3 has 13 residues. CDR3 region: CASSFRTATEAFF. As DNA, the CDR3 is TGTGCCAGCAGTTTTAGGACAGCCACTGAAGCTTTCTTT.

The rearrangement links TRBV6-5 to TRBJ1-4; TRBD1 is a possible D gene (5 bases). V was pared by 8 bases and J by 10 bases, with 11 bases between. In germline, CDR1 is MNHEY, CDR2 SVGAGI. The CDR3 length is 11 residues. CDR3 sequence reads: CASGRRGKLFF. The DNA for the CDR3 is TGTGCCAGCGGGAGGAGGGGAAAACTGTTTTTT.

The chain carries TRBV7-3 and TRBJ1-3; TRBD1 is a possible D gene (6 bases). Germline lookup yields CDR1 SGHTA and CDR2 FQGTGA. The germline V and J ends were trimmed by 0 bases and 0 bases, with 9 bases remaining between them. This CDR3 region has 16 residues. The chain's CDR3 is CASSLTAGASGNTIYF. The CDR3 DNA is TGTGCCAGCAGCTTAACGGCAGGGGCCTCTGGAAACACCATATATTTT.

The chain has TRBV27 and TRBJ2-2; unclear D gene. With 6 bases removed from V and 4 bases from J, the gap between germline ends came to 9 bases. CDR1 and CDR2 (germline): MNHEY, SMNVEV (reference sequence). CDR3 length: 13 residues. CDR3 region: CASSQIFTGELFF. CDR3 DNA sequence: TGTGCCAGCAGCCAAATTTTCACCGGGGAGCTGTTTTTT.

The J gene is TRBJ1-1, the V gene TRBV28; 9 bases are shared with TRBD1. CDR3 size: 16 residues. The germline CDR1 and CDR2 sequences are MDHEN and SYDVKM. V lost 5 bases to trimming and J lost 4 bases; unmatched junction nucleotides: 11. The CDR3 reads CASSPGTGTRGTEAFF. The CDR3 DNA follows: TGTGCCAGCAGTCCTGGGACAGGGACGAGGGGCACTGAAGCTTTCTTT.

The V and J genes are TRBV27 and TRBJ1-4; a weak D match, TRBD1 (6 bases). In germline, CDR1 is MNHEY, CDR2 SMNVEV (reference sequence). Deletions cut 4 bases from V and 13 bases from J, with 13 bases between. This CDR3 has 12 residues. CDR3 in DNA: TGTGCCAGCAGTTCACAGGGCCTTACACTGTTTTTT. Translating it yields CASSSQGLTLFF.

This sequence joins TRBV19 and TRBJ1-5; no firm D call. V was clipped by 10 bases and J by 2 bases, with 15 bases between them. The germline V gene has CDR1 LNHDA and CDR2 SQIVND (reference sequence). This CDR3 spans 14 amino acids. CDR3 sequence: CATQSRGGNQPQHF. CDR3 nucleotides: TGTGCCACTCAGAGTCGCGGTGGCAATCAGCCCCAGCATTTT. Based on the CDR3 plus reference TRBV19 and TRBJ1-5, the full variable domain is DGGITQSPKYLFRKEGQNVTLSCEQNLNHDAMYWYRQDPGQGLRLIYYSQIVNDFQKGDIAEGYSVSREKKESFPLTVTSAQKNPTAFYLCATQSRGGNQPQHFGDGTRLSIL.

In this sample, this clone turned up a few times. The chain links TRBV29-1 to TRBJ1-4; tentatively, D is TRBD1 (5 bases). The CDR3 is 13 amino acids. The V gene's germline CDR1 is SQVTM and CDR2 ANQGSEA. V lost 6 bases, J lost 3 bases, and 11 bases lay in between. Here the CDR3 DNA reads TGCAGCGTAGAGGGGAGGCCTAATGAAAAACTGTTTTTT. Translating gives CSVEGRPNEKLFF.

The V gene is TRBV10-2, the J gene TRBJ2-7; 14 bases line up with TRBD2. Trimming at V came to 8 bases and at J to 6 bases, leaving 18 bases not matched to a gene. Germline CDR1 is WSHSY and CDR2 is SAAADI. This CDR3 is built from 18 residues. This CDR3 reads CASQKAGLAGDMKAEQYF. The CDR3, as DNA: TGCGCCAGCCAAAAGGCGGGACTAGCGGGAGATATGAAGGCCGAGCAGTACTTC.

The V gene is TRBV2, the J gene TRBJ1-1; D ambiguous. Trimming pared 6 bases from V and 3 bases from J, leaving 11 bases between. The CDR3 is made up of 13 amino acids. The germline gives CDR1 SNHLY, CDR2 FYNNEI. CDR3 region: CASSGVTDTEAFF. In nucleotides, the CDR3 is TGTGCCAGCAGCGGGGTCACGGACACTGAAGCTTTCTTT.

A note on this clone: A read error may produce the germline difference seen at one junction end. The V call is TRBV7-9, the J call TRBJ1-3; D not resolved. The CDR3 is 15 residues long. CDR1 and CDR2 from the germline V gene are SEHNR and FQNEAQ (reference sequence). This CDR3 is CSSSLTVLSGNTIYF. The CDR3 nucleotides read TGTTCCAGCAGCTTAACAGTTCTCTCTGGAAACACCATATATTTT.

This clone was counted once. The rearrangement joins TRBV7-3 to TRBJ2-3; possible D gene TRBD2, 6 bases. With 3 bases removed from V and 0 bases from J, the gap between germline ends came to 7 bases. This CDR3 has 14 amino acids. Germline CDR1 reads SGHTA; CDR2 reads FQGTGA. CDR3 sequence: CASSLGTSTDTQYF. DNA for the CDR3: TGTGCCAGCAGCTTGGGGACTAGCACAGATACGCAGTATTTT.